Each of the 30 T cell receptor beta chains below was sequenced from the same sample in a study of shared clonotypes between healthy human individuals. The repertoire was sequenced with immunoSEQ multiplex PCR; TCRdb's copy has only in-frame clones and lacks some. The sample has around 88,000 clones, around two thirds seen once. The sequencing input was memory CD8+ T cells sorted from blood. Subset specified: CD45RO+ cells pooled with CCR7-negative TemRA cells. These TCRs come from a man aged 30 to 39 in good health.

The rearrangement uses TRBV7-6 and TRBJ2-1; 8 positions match TRBD2. Germline V lookup: CDR1 SGHVS, CDR2 FNYEAQ. This CDR3 is built from 15 residues. V shed 3 bases and J 10 bases; nucleotides not matched to a gene: 11. CDR3 nucleotide sequence: TGTGCCAGCAGCTTTTCTCGGTTAGCGGGACCGGAGCAGTTCTTC. Encoded protein: CASSFSRLAGPEQFF.

The chain has TRBV5-1 and TRBJ2-1, with 9 bases that match TRBD2. The CDR3 covers 19 residues. V lost 1 base, J lost 0 bases, and 11 bases stayed unmatched. CDR1 SGHRS and CDR2 YFSETQ come from the germline V gene. In DNA, the CDR3 is TGCGCCAGCAGCTTGCTTGCGGGAGGGGCGTCTAGCTCCTACAATGAGCAGTTCTTC. Translated, it gives CASSLLAGGASSSYNEQFF.

The J gene is TRBJ2-5, the V gene TRBV25-1; D is perhaps TRBD2 (5 bases). CDR1 is MGHDK, CDR2 SYGVNS, per germline. The CDR3 length is 14 residues. Trimming removed 3 bases at V and 8 bases at J, with 16 bases between. The CDR3 loop reads CASSDNGEFSTQYF. The CDR3 DNA reads TGTGCCAGCAGTGACAACGGGGAGTTTTCCACCCAGTACTTC.

This sequence joins TRBV30 and TRBJ2-2, with TRBD1 identical over 10 bases. The CDR3 is 16 residues long. Per the germline V gene, CDR1 is GTSNPN and CDR2 is SVGIG (reference sequence). Trimming took 5 bases from V and 8 from J; bases not matched to a gene: 14. CDR3 protein: CAWDRSRDRGVGELFF. The CDR3 nucleotides read TGTGCCTGGGATCGAAGTCGGGACAGGGGAGTGGGGGAGCTGTTTTTT.

The chain uses TRBV28 and TRBJ2-7, with D perhaps TRBD2 (5 bases). The CDR3 has 12 residues. V lost 2 bases and J lost 7, with 9 bases in between. Germline V CDR1 and CDR2: MDHEN, SYDVKM. The CDR3 here is CASSLRGWEQYF. The CDR3 DNA reads TGTGCCAGCAGTTTACGAGGGTGGGAGCAGTACTTC.

The chain links TRBV4-3 to TRBJ2-7; tentative D call: TRBD2 (6 bases). The germline CDR1 and CDR2 sequences are LGHNA and YSLEER. V was pared by 3 bases and J by 3 bases, with 15 bases between. The CDR3 contains 15 residues. The CDR3 bases are TGCGCCAGCAGCCAGGCTGAGGGAGGCGTCTACGAGCAGTACTTC. It is translated as CASSQAEGGVYEQYF.

The chain recombines TRBV5-1 with TRBJ1-2; TRBD1 is a possible D gene (6 bases). The V gene's germline CDR1 is SGHRS and CDR2 YFSETQ. Trimming removed 4 bases at V and 5 bases at J, with 21 bases between. The CDR3 runs 16 residues. The CDR3 is CASSGADSPALYGYTF. The CDR3, as DNA: TGCGCCAGCAGCGGGGCGGACAGCCCGGCGCTGTATGGCTACACCTTC. The complete variable domain, with remaining parts taken from reference TRBV5-1 and TRBJ1-2, reads KAGVTQTPRYLIKTRGQQVTLSCSPISGHRSVSWYQQTPGQGLQFLFEYFSETQRNKGNFPGRFSGRQFSNSRSEMNVSTLELGDSALYLCASSGADSPALYGYTFGSGTRLTVV.

The chain is built from TRBV25-1 and TRBJ1-4; maybe TRBD1 (6 bases). Trimming shortened V by 3 bases and J by 8 bases, and 16 bases separated the two germline ends. Germline V lookup: CDR1 MGHDK, CDR2 SYGVNS. The CDR3 covers 15 residues. The CDR3 bases are TGTGCCAGCAGTGACAGGCCCCGGGGGCGAGAAAAACTGTTTTTT. It codes for CASSDRPRGREKLFF.

The chain carries TRBV11-2 and TRBJ2-1, with 16 nucleotides matching TRBD2. The CDR3 length is 16 residues. Trimming removed 5 bases from V and 10 bases from J; junction bases left unmatched: 8. Germline V gene sequence: CDR1 SGHAT, CDR2 FQNNGV. CDR3 amino acids: CASSLPGLAGGREQFF. The CDR3 bases are TGTGCCAGCAGCCTTCCGGGACTAGCGGGAGGGCGGGAGCAGTTCTTC.

The chain uses TRBV21-1 and TRBJ2-3. TRBV21-1 is assigned pseudogene status. CDR3 length: 15 amino acids. This chain's CDR3 is CASSKARFSRDTQYF. CDR3 coding DNA: TGTGCCAGCAGCAAAGCTCGGTTCAGCAGAGATACGCAGTATTTT.

This clone was detected a few times. The chain recombines TRBV30 with TRBJ1-1; unclear D gene. Trimming took off 1 base at V and 1 base at J, with 16 bases between the two ends. Germline assignment: CDR1 GTSNPN and CDR2 SVGIG (reference sequence). This CDR3 is built from 16 residues. CDR3 sequence: CAWSGSRYGRNTEAFF. The CDR3 DNA reads as TGTGCCTGGAGTGGCTCTCGTTATGGGAGGAACACTGAAGCTTTCTTT.

The V gene is TRBV6-6, the J gene TRBJ2-7, with TRBD2 matching 7 bases. Germline loops: CDR1 MNHNY, CDR2 SVGAGI (reference sequence). CDR3 length: 15 residues. V lost 5 bases, J lost 2 bases, and 9 bases stayed unmatched. CDR3: CASSGTGLGAYEQYF. CDR3 DNA sequence: TGTGCCAGCAGTGGGACCGGACTAGGGGCCTACGAGCAGTACTTC.

V gene TRBV4-1 combines with J gene TRBJ1-1; D is unresolved. CDR3 length: 13 amino acids. With 3 bases removed from V and 11 bases from J, the gap between germline ends came to 16 bases. The germline V gene has CDR1 MGHRA and CDR2 YSYEKL. In DNA form, the CDR3 reads TGCGCCAGCAGCCAGAGCCTATTCGGGAATGCTTTCTTT. This codes for CASSQSLFGNAFF.

This chain connects TRBV6-5 to TRBJ1-4; D is perhaps TRBD1 (6 bases). Trimming shortened V by 2 bases and J by 6 bases, and 13 bases separated the two germline ends. CDR3 length equals 15 residues. Germline V gene sequence: CDR1 MNHEY, CDR2 SVGAGI. The CDR3: CASSYNTGMDEKLFF. The CDR3 DNA is TGTGCCAGCAGTTACAACACAGGGATGGATGAAAAACTGTTTTTT.

The rearrangement joins TRBV11-2 to TRBJ2-7, with a possible D match to TRBD2 (6 bases). The CDR3 has 15 amino acids. Germline V gene sequence: CDR1 SGHAT, CDR2 FQNNGV. V dropped 1 base and J dropped 3 bases, with 13 bases sitting between them. CDR3 sequence: CASSLGFSGYYEQYF. In DNA, the CDR3 is TGTGCCAGCAGCTTAGGTTTTAGCGGATACTACGAGCAGTACTTC.

The chain recombines TRBV29-1 with TRBJ2-7, with 9 positions matching TRBD1. Germline V gene sequence: CDR1 SQVTM, CDR2 ANQGSEA. This CDR3 is built from 13 residues. The V gene end was trimmed by 7 bases and the J gene end by 3 bases; junction bases not matched to a gene: 7. The CDR3 loop reads CSARPGQGYEQYF. DNA for the CDR3: TGCAGCGCCAGACCGGGACAGGGCTACGAGCAGTACTTC.

The chain combines TRBV14 with TRBJ2-7; D might be TRBD2 (6 bases). Germline V gene data show CDR1 as SGHDN and CDR2 as FVKESK. The ends were cut back, 4 bases at V and 4 bases at J, with 14 bases in the middle. CDR3 length: 14 amino acids. The CDR3 nucleotides are TGTGCCAGCAGCCCGGGACTCCGGGGGTACGAGCAGTACTTC. Residues: CASSPGLRGYEQYF.

The chain recombines TRBV5-4 with TRBJ2-1, with a possible D match to TRBD1 (6 bases). From germline, CDR1 is SGHNT and CDR2 YYREEE (reference sequence). Trimming removed 3 bases from V and 7 bases from J, with 17 bases in between. CDR3 length equals 15 residues. This CDR3 is CASSSGQGVWNEQFF. Written as DNA, the CDR3 is TGTGCCAGCAGCTCGGGACAAGGGGTATGGAATGAGCAGTTCTTC.

The sample holds a few counts of this clone. CDR3 bases: TGTGCCAGCAGTGAAATCGAGGGTCTAGCGGGAACCTACGAGCAGTACTTC. Translated, it gives CASSEIEGLAGTYEQYF. The chain is built from TRBV25-1 and TRBJ2-7; 9 bases fit TRBD2. J gave up 2 bases and V 2 bases, and 10 bases lay outside the gene matches. The CDR3 loop spans 17 amino acids. The germline CDR1 and CDR2 sequences are MGHDK and SYGVNS.

This clone appeared many times. The rearrangement links TRBV7-6 to TRBJ2-7; TRBD1 matches at 9 bases. Germline V lookup: CDR1 SGHVS, CDR2 FNYEAQ. This CDR3 spans 15 amino acids. The junction had 9 bases not matched to a gene; V was cut back by 5 bases and J by 4 bases. The CDR3 nucleotides read TGTGCCAGCAGCCCCCGGGGACAGGGTTTTTACGAGCAGTACTTC. It specifies CASSPRGQGFYEQYF. Drawing the rest from reference TRBV7-6 and TRBJ2-7, the complete variable domain is GAGVSQSPRYKVTKRGQDVALRCDPISGHVSLYWYRQALGQGPEFLTYFNYEAQQDKSGLPNDRFSAERPEGSISTLTIQRTEQRDSAMYRCASSPRGQGFYEQYFGPGTRLTVT.

This clone has more than one count but fewer than ten. The J gene is TRBJ2-7, the V gene TRBV19; tentatively, D is TRBD1 (5 bases). V was pared by 0 bases and J by 5 bases, with 11 bases between. The CDR3 sequence is 14 residues long. Per the germline V gene, CDR1 is LNHDA and CDR2 is SQIVND (reference sequence). CDR3 sequence reads: CASSIDSGFDEQYF. The CDR3 nucleotides read TGTGCCAGTAGTATAGATTCAGGGTTCGACGAGCAGTACTTC.

This chain joins TRBV28 and TRBJ2-1; 14 nucleotides align to TRBD2. Germline CDR1 and CDR2: MDHEN and SYDVKM. This CDR3 contains 17 residues. Trimming at V came to 6 bases and at J to 8 bases, leaving 12 bases not matched to a gene. CDR3 protein: CASSPNSGLAGGHEQFF. The CDR3, as DNA: TGTGCCAGCAGCCCTAACTCCGGACTAGCGGGAGGACATGAGCAGTTCTTC.

The chain employs TRBV5-1 and TRBJ2-1; perhaps TRBD2 as D (6 bases). The germline gives CDR1 SGHRS, CDR2 YFSETQ. V was clipped by 3 bases and J by 1 base, with 11 bases between them. This CDR3 comprises 15 residues. CDR3 residues: CASSSGLSSYNEQFF. The CDR3 DNA reads TGCGCCAGCAGCTCGGGACTTTCTTCCTACAATGAGCAGTTCTTC.

Worth noting for this clone: A much more abundant neighbour one base away suggests this may be a read error. DNA of the CDR3: TGTGCCAGCAGCCAAGAGGGGACTGAGCAGTTCTTC. Amino acid sequence: CASSQEGTEQFF. The chain recombines TRBV7-9 with TRBJ2-1, with D possibly being TRBD1 or TRBD2 (5 bases each). The germline V gene has CDR1 SEHNR and CDR2 FQNEAQ (reference sequence). V was clipped by 5 bases and J by 9 bases, with 11 bases between them. The CDR3 has 12 residues. The entire variable domain, with the rest obtained from reference TRBV7-9 and TRBJ2-1, is as follows: DTGVSQNPRHKITKRGQNVTFRCDPISEHNRLYWYRQTLGQGPEFLTYFQNEAQLEKSRLLSDRFSAERPKGSFSTLEIQRTEQGDSAMYLCASSQEGTEQFFGPGTRLTVL.

V is TRBV15 and J is TRBJ2-7; TRBD2 matches at 9 bases. Germline assignment: CDR1 LNHNV and CDR2 YYDKDF (reference sequence). V trimming: 3 bases; J trimming: 5 bases; junction bases outside the gene matches: 11. This CDR3 is 16 amino acids long. CDR3 sequence reads: CATSSSRGLAGNEQYF. The CDR3 bases are TGTGCCACCAGCAGTTCCCGCGGGCTAGCGGGAAACGAGCAGTACTTC.

This clone showed up just a few times. The chain employs TRBV14 and TRBJ2-3, with 8 bases identical to TRBD2. J was trimmed by 5 bases and V by 5 bases; bases with no gene match: 9. The CDR3 length is 15 residues. Germline assignment: CDR1 SGHDN and CDR2 FVKESK. CDR3 in DNA: TGTGCCAGCAGCTCTGTCGGGAGGGCAGGAGATACGCAGTATTTT. Translated, it gives CASSSVGRAGDTQYF.

V is TRBV6-4 and J is TRBJ2-7, with 11 bases lining up with TRBD1. Germline assignment: CDR1 MRHNA and CDR2 SNTAGT. V gave up 5 bases and J gave up 3 bases; unmatched junction bases: 3. There are 14 residues in the CDR3. This chain's CDR3 is CASSTGTGGYEQYF. CDR3 in DNA: TGTGCCAGCAGTACCGGGACAGGGGGCTACGAGCAGTACTTC.

The CDR3 sequence is CASSSDDFKQGAHQETQYF. CDR3 coding DNA: TGTGCCAGCAGCTCGGACGACTTCAAACAGGGGGCGCACCAAGAGACCCAGTACTTC. The rearrangement joins TRBV5-4 to TRBJ2-5, with 9 bases aligning to TRBD1. The CDR3 sequence is 19 residues long. CDR1 and CDR2 (germline): SGHNT, YYREEE (reference sequence). Trimming took 3 bases from V and 0 from J; bases not matched to a gene: 15. The entire variable domain, with the rest obtained from reference TRBV5-4 and TRBJ2-5, is as follows: ETGVTQSPTHLIKTRGQQVTLRCSSQSGHNTVSWYQQALGQGPQFIFQYYREEENGRGNFPPRFSGLQFPNYSSELNVNALELDDSALYLCASSSDDFKQGAHQETQYFGPGTRLLVL.

This clone came up a few times. This chain links TRBV7-9 with TRBJ2-3, with 9 bases that match TRBD2. This CDR3 region has 17 residues. V dropped 1 base and J dropped 2; count of bases not matched to a gene: 7. From germline, CDR1 is SEHNR and CDR2 FQNEAQ (reference sequence). This CDR3 reads CASSLGQAGGPTDTQYF. The CDR3, as DNA: TGTGCCAGCAGCTTAGGTCAAGCGGGAGGCCCCACAGATACGCAGTATTTT. Drawing the rest from reference TRBV7-9 and TRBJ2-3, the complete variable domain is DTGVSQNPRHKITKRGQNVTFRCDPISEHNRLYWYRQTLGQGPEFLTYFQNEAQLEKSRLLSDRFSAERPKGSFSTLEIQRTEQGDSAMYLCASSLGQAGGPTDTQYFGPGTRLTVL.

This clone showed up just a few times. This sequence joins TRBV7-9 and TRBJ1-2; D possibly corresponds to TRBD1 (6 bases). Germline assignment: CDR1 SEHNR and CDR2 FQNEAQ (reference sequence). The CDR3 consists of 14 residues. V was cut by 7 bases and J by 3 bases, with 15 bases left in between. DNA of the CDR3: TGTGCCAGCACCCTGGAGGGGGTTGACTATGGCTACACCTTC. Its protein is CASTLEGVDYGYTF. The complete variable domain, with remaining parts taken from reference TRBV7-9 and TRBJ1-2, reads DTGVSQNPRHKITKRGQNVTFRCDPISEHNRLYWYRQTLGQGPEFLTYFQNEAQLEKSRLLSDRFSAERPKGSFSTLEIQRTEQGDSAMYLCASTLEGVDYGYTFGSGTRLTVV.